The 21 T cell receptor beta chains below come from one sample, sequenced in a study of cytomegalovirus exposure and HLA in healthy donors. Both 60 Vbeta primers and 13 Jbeta primers went into the PCR. TCRdb's table, derived via immunoSEQ multiplex PCR, lists solely in-frame clones and lacks some. The sample has fewer than 100,000 clones; around 76% are singletons. The material sequenced was PBMCs. The receptor set was obtained from a man aged 40-55 years in good health and CMV-seropositive.

The CDR3 bases are TGTGCCAGCACGACTAGCAACGAGCAGTACTTC. Translated: CASTTSNEQYF. The chain has TRBV2 and TRBJ2-7; 7 nucleotides align to TRBD2. CDR3 length: 11 amino acids. Germline lookup yields CDR1 SNHLY and CDR2 FYNNEI. With V trimmed by 7 bases and J by 5 bases, 2 bases remained unmatched.

This clone has just a few counts. The genes are TRBV6-1 and TRBJ2-3; unclear D gene. Between the trimmed V and J ends, which lost 4 bases and 2 bases, there was a span of 7 bases. Germline-derived CDR1 and CDR2 are MNHNS and SASEGT. This CDR3 is built from 13 residues. The CDR3 DNA reads as TGTGCCAGCAGTGGAGCTAACACAGATACGCAGTATTTT. It is translated as CASSGANTDTQYF.

The V call is TRBV10-2, the J call TRBJ2-7; no clear D gene. V lost 6 bases to trimming and J lost 3 bases, with 12 bases between them. The germline V gene encodes CDR1 WSHSY and CDR2 SAAADI. The CDR3 consists of 13 residues. The CDR3 region is CASRLTLNYEQYF. The CDR3 DNA follows: TGCGCCAGCAGACTGACATTGAACTACGAGCAGTACTTC.

This clone was detected a few times. The gene calls are TRBV6-6 and TRBJ2-5; 7 nucleotides agree with TRBD2. V lost 0 bases, J lost 2 bases, and 6 bases stayed unmatched. The CDR3 totals 16 residues. Germline CDR1 and CDR2: MNHNY and SVGAGI (reference sequence). CDR3 coding DNA: TGTGCCAGCAGTTACTCCCTCTCGGGGGGACAAGAGACCCAGTACTTC. Amino acids: CASSYSLSGGQETQYF.

V gene TRBV29-1 combines with J gene TRBJ2-2, with TRBD2 identical over 10 bases. Germline CDR1 SQVTM, CDR2 ANQGSEA. This CDR3 is 16 amino acids long. Trimming cost V 4 bases and J 0 bases; bases outside gene matches: 5. The CDR3 loop is CSVAVSGRSNTGELFF. CDR3 nucleotides: TGCAGCGTTGCTGTTAGCGGGAGGTCGAACACCGGGGAGCTGTTTTTT.

The CDR3: CRTGEETQYF. In nucleotides, the CDR3 is TGCAGAACGGGGGAAGAGACCCAGTACTTC. The chain recombines TRBV20-1 with TRBJ2-5; tentative D call: TRBD2 (6 bases). Germline lookup yields CDR1 DFQATT and CDR2 SNEGSKA (reference sequence). The CDR3 runs to 10 residues.

The chain couples TRBV18 to TRBJ2-7; D is uncertain. This CDR3 comprises 16 residues. V lost 3 bases and J lost 3, with 18 bases in between. Germline values: CDR1 KGHSH, CDR2 LQKENI. CDR3 nucleotides: TGTGCCAGCTCACCGAATCCCGGCAGGTTAGACTACGAGCAGTACTTC. Amino acids: CASSPNPGRLDYEQYF.

The rearrangement uses TRBV25-1 and TRBJ2-3; D is unresolved. With 4 bases removed from V and 6 bases from J, the gap between germline ends came to 11 bases. Germline V gene lookup returns CDR1 MGHDK and CDR2 SYGVNS. This CDR3 has 13 residues. Here the CDR3 reads CASSAMKRDTQYF. DNA for the CDR3: TGTGCCAGCAGTGCCATGAAACGGGATACGCAGTATTTT.

The gene calls are TRBV27 and TRBJ2-7; 9 bases are a match to TRBD2. Germline CDR1 and CDR2: MNHEY and SMNVEV (reference sequence). The J segment lost 4 bases and the V segment lost 4 bases, leaving 14 bases of the junction unmatched. The CDR3 sequence is 17 residues long. CDR3 DNA: TGTGCCAGCAGTTCCACTAGCGGGTGGTCCCTAAGTTACGAGCAGTACTTC. This codes for CASSSTSGWSLSYEQYF.

This chain joins TRBV27 and TRBJ2-6; D ambiguous. The CDR3 contains 16 residues. Trimming left V 6 bases short and J 2 bases short, with 14 bases between. Germline-derived CDR1 and CDR2 are MNHEY and SMNVEV (reference sequence). The CDR3, as DNA: TGTGCCAGCAGCGGATCTCTAGTCCCTGGGGCCAACGTCCTGACTTTC. Translation: CASSGSLVPGANVLTF. The full variable domain, its missing parts supplied by reference TRBV27 and TRBJ2-6, is EAQVTQNPRYLITVTGKKLTVTCSQNMNHEYMSWYRQDPGLGLRQIYYSMNVEVTDKGDVPEGYKVSRKEKRNFPLILESPSPNQTSLYFCASSGSLVPGANVLTFGAGSRLTVL.

The chain employs TRBV12-5 and TRBJ1-5, with 9 bases that match TRBD1. V gave up 6 bases and J gave up 2 bases; unmatched junction bases: 5. This CDR3 has 15 residues. Germline values: CDR1 LGHNT, CDR2 FRNRAP. The CDR3 reads CASGNRQGGNQPQHF. The DNA of the CDR3 is TGTGCTAGTGGGAACAGACAGGGGGGCAATCAGCCCCAGCATTTT.

A few counts support this clone. V and J are TRBV9 and TRBJ2-7; 8 positions agree with TRBD2. CDR3 size: 17 residues. V dropped 4 bases and J dropped 2; count of bases not matched to a gene: 14. The germline V gene has CDR1 SGDLS and CDR2 YYNGEE. The CDR3 spells CASSPSRELAVPYEQYF. CDR3 bases: TGTGCCAGCAGCCCCTCCCGGGAACTAGCGGTTCCCTACGAGCAGTACTTC.

This chain links TRBV10-3 with TRBJ2-7; 9 nucleotides match TRBD2. J gave up 3 bases and V 6 bases, and 12 bases lay outside the gene matches. The CDR3 totals 16 residues. CDR1 and CDR2 from the germline V gene are ENHRY and SYGVKD. This chain's CDR3 is CAISRLAGMGNYEQYF. In DNA, the CDR3 is TGTGCCATCAGCCGCCTAGCGGGAATGGGGAACTACGAGCAGTACTTC.

The chain uses TRBV18 and TRBJ2-7, with 8 nucleotides matching TRBD1. V gave up 6 bases and J gave up 4 bases; unmatched junction bases: 17. This CDR3 has 17 residues. Germline V lookup: CDR1 KGHSH, CDR2 LQKENI. CDR3 DNA: TGTGCCAGCTCCTTAGGACAGGGAGAGTGGAACGGTTACGAGCAGTACTTC. This sequence encodes CASSLGQGEWNGYEQYF.

V and J are TRBV9 and TRBJ2-1, with 14 bases that match TRBD2. Unmatched junction bases numbered 11, after V lost 3 bases and J lost 15 bases. This CDR3 comprises 15 residues. Germline-derived CDR1 and CDR2 are SGDLS and YYNGEE. DNA for the CDR3: TGTGCCAGCAGCGGAGGGACTAGCGGGAGATCGATGCGGTTCTTC. Protein sequence: CASSGGTSGRSMRFF. Based on the CDR3 plus reference TRBV9 and TRBJ2-1, the full variable domain is DSGVTQTPKHLITATGQRVTLRCSPRSGDLSVYWYQQSLDQGLQFLIQYYNGEERAKGNILERFSAQQFPDLHSELNLSSLELGDSALYFCASSGGTSGRSMRFFGPGTRLTVL.

This chain uses TRBV4-3 with TRBJ2-5; tentative D call: TRBD2 (6 bases). The CDR3 totals 16 residues. V lost 0 bases, J lost 1 base, and 12 bases lay in between. Germline V gene data show CDR1 as LGHNA and CDR2 as YSLEER. The CDR3 DNA reads as TGCGCCAGCAGCCAAGAAGGGGAAGCGGGCCAAGAGACCCAGTACTTC. It translates to CASSQEGEAGQETQYF.

The V gene is TRBV9, the J gene TRBJ1-5; D ambiguous. CDR3 length: 14 amino acids. Trimming cost V 0 bases and J 3 bases, with 7 bases left between them. The V gene's germline CDR1 is SGDLS and CDR2 YYNGEE. CDR3 sequence (DNA): TGTGCCAGCAGCGTAGGGTGGGCCAATCAGCCCCAGCATTTT. This translates into CASSVGWANQPQHF.

This chain's CDR3 is CASSLVANEQFF. The CDR3 DNA reads TGTGCCAGCAGCTTAGTAGCGAATGAGCAGTTCTTC. V is TRBV11-2 and J is TRBJ2-1, with a tentative D call TRBD2 (5 bases). Germline V gene data show CDR1 as SGHAT and CDR2 as FQNNGV. This CDR3 is built from 12 residues. Between the trimmed V and J ends, which lost 1 base and 7 bases, there was a span of 5 bases.

The chain uses TRBV5-1 and TRBJ2-3, with D perhaps matching TRBD2 (5 bases). Germline CDR1 and CDR2: SGHRS and YFSETQ. CDR3 size: 15 residues. The V gene lost 0 bases and the J gene lost 2 bases, with 10 bases spanning the gap. CDR3 coding DNA: TGCGCCAGCAGCTTGGCCCTGCGGGTCACAGATACGCAGTATTTT. It translates to CASSLALRVTDTQYF.

This chain joins TRBV5-5 and TRBJ2-7; 8 nucleotides align to TRBD1. The CDR3 length is 14 residues. V shed 0 bases, J shed 2 bases, and the junction held 1 base outside the gene matches. Germline V CDR1 and CDR2: SGHKS, YYEKEE (reference sequence). CDR3 nucleotide sequence: TGTGCCAGCAGCTTGGCAGGGGGCACCTACGAGCAGTACTTC. It codes for CASSLAGGTYEQYF.

V gene TRBV15 combines with J gene TRBJ2-3; TRBD2 matches 8 bases. Trimming cost V 1 base and J 4 bases; bases outside gene matches: 7. This CDR3 is built from 16 residues. CDR1 LNHNV and CDR2 YYDKDF come from the germline V gene (reference sequence). As DNA, the CDR3 is TGTGCCACCAGCAGAGCTGCGGGGGGCGGTCCAGATACGCAGTATTTT. It translates to CATSRAAGGGPDTQYF. Drawing the rest from reference TRBV15 and TRBJ2-3, the complete variable domain is DAMVIQNPRYQVTQFGKPVTLSCSQTLNHNVMYWYQQKSSQAPKLLFHYYDKDFNNEADTPDNFQSRRPNTSFCFLDIRSPGLGDTAMYLCATSRAAGGGPDTQYFGPGTRLTVL.